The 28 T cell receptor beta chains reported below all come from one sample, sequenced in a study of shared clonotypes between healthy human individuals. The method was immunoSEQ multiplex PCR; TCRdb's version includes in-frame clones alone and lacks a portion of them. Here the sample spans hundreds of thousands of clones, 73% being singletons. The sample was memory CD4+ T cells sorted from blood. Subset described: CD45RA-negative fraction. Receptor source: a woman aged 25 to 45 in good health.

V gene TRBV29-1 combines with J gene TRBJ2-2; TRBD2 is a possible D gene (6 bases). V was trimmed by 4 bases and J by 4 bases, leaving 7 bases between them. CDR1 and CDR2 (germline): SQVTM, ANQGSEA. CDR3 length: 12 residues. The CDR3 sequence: CSVAEGTGELFF. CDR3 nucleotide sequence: TGCAGCGTTGCGGAGGGCACCGGGGAGCTGTTTTTT.

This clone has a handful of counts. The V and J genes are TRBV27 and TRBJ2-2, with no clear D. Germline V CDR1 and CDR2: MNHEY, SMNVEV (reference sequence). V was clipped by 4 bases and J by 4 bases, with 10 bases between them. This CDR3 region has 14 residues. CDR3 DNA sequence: TGTGCCAGCAGTTCCCCTGAGGTCACCGGGGAGCTGTTTTTT. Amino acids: CASSSPEVTGELFF.

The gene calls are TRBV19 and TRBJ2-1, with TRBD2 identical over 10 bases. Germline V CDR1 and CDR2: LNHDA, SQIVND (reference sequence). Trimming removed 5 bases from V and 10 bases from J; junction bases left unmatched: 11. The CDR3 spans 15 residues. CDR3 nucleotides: TGTGCCAGTAGTCGAACCGGGACTAGCGTTTCCGAGCAGTTCTTC. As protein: CASSRTGTSVSEQFF. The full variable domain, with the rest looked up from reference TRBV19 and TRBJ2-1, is DGGITQSPKYLFRKEGQNVTLSCEQNLNHDAMYWYRQDPGQGLRLIYYSQIVNDFQKGDIAEGYSVSREKKESFPLTVTSAQKNPTAFYLCASSRTGTSVSEQFFGPGTRLTVL.

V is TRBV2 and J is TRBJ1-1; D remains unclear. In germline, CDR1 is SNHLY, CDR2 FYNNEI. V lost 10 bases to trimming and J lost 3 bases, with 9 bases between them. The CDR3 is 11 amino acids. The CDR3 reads CATAEYTEAFF. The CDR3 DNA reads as TGTGCCACGGCAGAGTACACTGAAGCTTTCTTT.

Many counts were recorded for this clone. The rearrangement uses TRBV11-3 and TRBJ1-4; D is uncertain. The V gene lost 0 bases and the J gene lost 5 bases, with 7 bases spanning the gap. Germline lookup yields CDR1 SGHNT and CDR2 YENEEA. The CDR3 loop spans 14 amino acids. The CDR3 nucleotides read TGTGCCAGCAGCTTAGAGGCCGGGAATGAAAAACTGTTTTTT. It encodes CASSLEAGNEKLFF.

CDR3 in DNA: TGTGCCAGCACCCCAGGGTCCAGGACCGAGGATAGCAATCAGCCCCAGCATTTT. As protein: CASTPGSRTEDSNQPQHF. J is TRBJ1-5 and V is TRBV11-3, with D possibly TRBD1 on 5 matching bases. Trimming stripped 7 bases from V and 0 bases from J, with 22 bases between. The CDR3 has 18 amino acids. CDR1 is SGHNT and CDR2 is YENEEA in the germline V gene.

DNA for the CDR3: TGTGCCAGCAGTCGGGGTCGGGGGGGGACCCAGTACTTC. Translated: CASSRGRGGTQYF. The J gene is TRBJ2-5, the V gene TRBV7-2; 8 nucleotides align to TRBD2. Germline trimming cut 6 bases from V and 7 bases from J; bases unmatched to any gene: 7. Germline CDR1 is SGHTA and CDR2 is FQGNSA. The CDR3 is 13 amino acids.

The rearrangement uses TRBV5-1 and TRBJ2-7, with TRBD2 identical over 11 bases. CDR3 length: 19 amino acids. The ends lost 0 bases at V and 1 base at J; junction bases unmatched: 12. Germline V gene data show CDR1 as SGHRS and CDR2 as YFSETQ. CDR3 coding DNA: TGCGCCAGCAGCTTGGGTCCGTTCCCCCGACTAGCGGGATCCTACGAGCAGTACTTC. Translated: CASSLGPFPRLAGSYEQYF.

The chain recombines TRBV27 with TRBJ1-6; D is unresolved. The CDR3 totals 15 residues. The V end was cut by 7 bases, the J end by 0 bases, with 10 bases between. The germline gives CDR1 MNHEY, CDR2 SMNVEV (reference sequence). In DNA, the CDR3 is TGTGCCAGCAAAGGACCCAACTCCTATAATTCACCCCTCCACTTT. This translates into CASKGPNSYNSPLHF.

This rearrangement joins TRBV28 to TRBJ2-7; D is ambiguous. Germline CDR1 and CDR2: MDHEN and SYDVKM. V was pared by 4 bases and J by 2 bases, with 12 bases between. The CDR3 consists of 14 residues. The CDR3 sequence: CASSSTGPTYEQYF. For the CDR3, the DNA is TGTGCCAGCAGTTCGACCGGGCCAACCTACGAGCAGTACTTC. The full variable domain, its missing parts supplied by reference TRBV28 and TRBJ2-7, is DVKVTQSSRYLVKRTGEKVFLECVQDMDHENMFWYRQDPGLGLRLIYFSYDVKMKEKGDIPEGYSVSREKKERFSLILESASTNQTSMYLCASSSTGPTYEQYFGPGTRLTVT.

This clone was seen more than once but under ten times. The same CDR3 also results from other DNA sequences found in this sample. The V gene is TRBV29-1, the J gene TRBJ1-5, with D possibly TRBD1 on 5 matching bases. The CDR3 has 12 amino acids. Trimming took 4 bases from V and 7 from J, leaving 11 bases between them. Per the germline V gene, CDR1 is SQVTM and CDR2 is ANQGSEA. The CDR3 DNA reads TGCAGCGTTGGCGGGGCCGGGCAGCCCCAGCATTTT. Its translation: CSVGGAGQPQHF.

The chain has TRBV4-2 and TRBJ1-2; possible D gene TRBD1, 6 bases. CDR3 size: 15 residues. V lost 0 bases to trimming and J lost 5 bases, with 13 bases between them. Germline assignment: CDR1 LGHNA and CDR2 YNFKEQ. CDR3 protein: CASSQDRGQTYGYTF. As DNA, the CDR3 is TGTGCCAGCAGCCAAGATCGGGGACAAACTTATGGCTACACCTTC.

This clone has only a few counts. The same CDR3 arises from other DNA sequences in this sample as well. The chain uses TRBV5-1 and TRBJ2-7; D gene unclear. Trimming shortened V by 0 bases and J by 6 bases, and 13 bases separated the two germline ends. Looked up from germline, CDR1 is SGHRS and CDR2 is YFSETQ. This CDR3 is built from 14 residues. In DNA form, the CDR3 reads TGCGCCAGCAGCTTGGGTACAGTCGGGCTCGAGCAGTACTTC. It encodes CASSLGTVGLEQYF.

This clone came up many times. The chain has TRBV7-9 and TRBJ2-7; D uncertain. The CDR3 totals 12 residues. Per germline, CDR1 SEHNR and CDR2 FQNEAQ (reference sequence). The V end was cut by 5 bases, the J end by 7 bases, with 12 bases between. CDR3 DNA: TGTGCCAGCAGCCATGGAGAAGCGGAGCAGTACTTC. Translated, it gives CASSHGEAEQYF.

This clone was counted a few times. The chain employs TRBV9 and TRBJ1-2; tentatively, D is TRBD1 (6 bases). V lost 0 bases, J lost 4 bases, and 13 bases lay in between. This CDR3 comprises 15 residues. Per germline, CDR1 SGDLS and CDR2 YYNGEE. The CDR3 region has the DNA TGTGCCAGCAGCGTAGAAGTGGGGGGCGCCTATGGCTACACCTTC. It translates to CASSVEVGGAYGYTF.

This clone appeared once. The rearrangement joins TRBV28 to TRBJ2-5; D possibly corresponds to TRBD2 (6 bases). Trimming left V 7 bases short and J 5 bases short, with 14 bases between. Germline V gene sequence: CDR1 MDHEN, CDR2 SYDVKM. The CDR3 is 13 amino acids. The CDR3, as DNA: TGTGCCAGCACCCTTGGCGGGGCCGAGACCCAGTACTTC. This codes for CASTLGGAETQYF. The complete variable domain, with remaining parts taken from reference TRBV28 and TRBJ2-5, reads DVKVTQSSRYLVKRTGEKVFLECVQDMDHENMFWYRQDPGLGLRLIYFSYDVKMKEKGDIPEGYSVSREKKERFSLILESASTNQTSMYLCASTLGGAETQYFGPGTRLLVL.

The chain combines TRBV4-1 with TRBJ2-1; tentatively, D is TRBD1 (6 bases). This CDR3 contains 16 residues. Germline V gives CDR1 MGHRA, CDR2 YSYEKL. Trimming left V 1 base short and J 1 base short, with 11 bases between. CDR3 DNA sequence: TGCGCCAGCAGCCAAGGTCAGGGGCCTTCCTACAATGAGCAGTTCTTC. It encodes CASSQGQGPSYNEQFF.

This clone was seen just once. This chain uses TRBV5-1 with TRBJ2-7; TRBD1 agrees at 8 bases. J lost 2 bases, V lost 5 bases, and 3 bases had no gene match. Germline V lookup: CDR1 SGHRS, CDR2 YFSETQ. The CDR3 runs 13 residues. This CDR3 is CASRQGEPYEQYF. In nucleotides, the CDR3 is TGCGCCAGCAGACAGGGGGAACCCTACGAGCAGTACTTC.

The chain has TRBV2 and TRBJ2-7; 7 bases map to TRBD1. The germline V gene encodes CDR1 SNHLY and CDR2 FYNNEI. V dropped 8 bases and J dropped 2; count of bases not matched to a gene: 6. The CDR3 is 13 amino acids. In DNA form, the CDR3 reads TGTGCCAGCTCCGTCAGGGGGACCTACGAGCAGTACTTC. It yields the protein CASSVRGTYEQYF.

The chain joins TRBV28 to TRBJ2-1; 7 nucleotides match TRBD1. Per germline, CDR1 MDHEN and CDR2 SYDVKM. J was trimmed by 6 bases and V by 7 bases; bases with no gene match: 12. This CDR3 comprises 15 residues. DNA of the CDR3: TGTGCCAGCACCTCGGGGACAGTTAGCGTCAATGAGCAGTTCTTC. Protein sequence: CASTSGTVSVNEQFF.

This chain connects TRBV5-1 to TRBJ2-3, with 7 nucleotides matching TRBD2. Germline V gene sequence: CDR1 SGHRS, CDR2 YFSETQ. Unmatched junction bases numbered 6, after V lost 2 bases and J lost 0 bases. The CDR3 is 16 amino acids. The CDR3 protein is CASSFLASGSTDTQYF. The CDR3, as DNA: TGCGCCAGCAGCTTTTTGGCTAGCGGTAGCACAGATACGCAGTATTTT.

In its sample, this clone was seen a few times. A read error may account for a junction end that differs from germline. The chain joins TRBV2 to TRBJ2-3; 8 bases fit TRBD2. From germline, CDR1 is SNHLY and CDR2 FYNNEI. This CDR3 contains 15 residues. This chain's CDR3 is CASSDPRTSRDTQYF. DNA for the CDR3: TGTGCCAGCAGTGACCCCCGGACTAGCAGAGATACGCAGTATTTT.

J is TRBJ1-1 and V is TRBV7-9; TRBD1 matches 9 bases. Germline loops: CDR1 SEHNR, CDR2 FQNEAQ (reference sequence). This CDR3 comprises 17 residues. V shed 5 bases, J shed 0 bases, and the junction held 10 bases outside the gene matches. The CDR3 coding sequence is TGTGCCAGCAGCCACAGGGGGCGACAGGGAATGAACACTGAAGCTTTCTTT. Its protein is CASSHRGRQGMNTEAFF.

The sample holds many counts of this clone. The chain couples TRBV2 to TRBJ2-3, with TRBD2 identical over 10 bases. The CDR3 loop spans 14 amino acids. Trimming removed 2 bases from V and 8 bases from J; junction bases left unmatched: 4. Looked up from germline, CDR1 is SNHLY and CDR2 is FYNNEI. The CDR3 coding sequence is TGTGCCAGCAGTGAACTAGCGGGAGTAGGTACGCAGTATTTT. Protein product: CASSELAGVGTQYF.

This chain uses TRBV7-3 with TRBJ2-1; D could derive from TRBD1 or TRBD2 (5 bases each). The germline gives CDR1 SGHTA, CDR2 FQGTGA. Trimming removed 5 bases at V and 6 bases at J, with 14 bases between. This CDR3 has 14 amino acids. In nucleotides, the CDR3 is TGTGCCAGCAGCCCGGGACCCCCTCCCAATGAGCAGTTCTTC. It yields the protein CASSPGPPPNEQFF.

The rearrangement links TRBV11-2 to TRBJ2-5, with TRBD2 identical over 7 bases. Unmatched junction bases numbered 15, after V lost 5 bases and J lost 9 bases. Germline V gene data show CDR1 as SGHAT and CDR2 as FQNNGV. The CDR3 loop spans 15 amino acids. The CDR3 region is CASSPPVGGRGAQYF. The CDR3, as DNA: TGTGCCAGCAGCCCCCCAGTGGGAGGCCGGGGGGCCCAGTACTTC.

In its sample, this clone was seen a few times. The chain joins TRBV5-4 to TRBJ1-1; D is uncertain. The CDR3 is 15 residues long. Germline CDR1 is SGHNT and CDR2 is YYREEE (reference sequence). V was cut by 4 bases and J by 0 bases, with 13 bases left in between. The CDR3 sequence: CASSRRQPMNTEAFF. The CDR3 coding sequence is TGTGCCAGCAGCCGCCGCCAGCCTATGAACACTGAAGCTTTCTTT.

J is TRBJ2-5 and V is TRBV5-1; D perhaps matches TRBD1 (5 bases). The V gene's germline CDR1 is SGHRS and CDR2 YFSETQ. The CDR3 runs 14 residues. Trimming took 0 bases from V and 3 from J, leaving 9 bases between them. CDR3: CASSLGSTEETQYF. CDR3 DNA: TGCGCCAGCAGCTTGGGCTCGACAGAAGAGACCCAGTACTTC.